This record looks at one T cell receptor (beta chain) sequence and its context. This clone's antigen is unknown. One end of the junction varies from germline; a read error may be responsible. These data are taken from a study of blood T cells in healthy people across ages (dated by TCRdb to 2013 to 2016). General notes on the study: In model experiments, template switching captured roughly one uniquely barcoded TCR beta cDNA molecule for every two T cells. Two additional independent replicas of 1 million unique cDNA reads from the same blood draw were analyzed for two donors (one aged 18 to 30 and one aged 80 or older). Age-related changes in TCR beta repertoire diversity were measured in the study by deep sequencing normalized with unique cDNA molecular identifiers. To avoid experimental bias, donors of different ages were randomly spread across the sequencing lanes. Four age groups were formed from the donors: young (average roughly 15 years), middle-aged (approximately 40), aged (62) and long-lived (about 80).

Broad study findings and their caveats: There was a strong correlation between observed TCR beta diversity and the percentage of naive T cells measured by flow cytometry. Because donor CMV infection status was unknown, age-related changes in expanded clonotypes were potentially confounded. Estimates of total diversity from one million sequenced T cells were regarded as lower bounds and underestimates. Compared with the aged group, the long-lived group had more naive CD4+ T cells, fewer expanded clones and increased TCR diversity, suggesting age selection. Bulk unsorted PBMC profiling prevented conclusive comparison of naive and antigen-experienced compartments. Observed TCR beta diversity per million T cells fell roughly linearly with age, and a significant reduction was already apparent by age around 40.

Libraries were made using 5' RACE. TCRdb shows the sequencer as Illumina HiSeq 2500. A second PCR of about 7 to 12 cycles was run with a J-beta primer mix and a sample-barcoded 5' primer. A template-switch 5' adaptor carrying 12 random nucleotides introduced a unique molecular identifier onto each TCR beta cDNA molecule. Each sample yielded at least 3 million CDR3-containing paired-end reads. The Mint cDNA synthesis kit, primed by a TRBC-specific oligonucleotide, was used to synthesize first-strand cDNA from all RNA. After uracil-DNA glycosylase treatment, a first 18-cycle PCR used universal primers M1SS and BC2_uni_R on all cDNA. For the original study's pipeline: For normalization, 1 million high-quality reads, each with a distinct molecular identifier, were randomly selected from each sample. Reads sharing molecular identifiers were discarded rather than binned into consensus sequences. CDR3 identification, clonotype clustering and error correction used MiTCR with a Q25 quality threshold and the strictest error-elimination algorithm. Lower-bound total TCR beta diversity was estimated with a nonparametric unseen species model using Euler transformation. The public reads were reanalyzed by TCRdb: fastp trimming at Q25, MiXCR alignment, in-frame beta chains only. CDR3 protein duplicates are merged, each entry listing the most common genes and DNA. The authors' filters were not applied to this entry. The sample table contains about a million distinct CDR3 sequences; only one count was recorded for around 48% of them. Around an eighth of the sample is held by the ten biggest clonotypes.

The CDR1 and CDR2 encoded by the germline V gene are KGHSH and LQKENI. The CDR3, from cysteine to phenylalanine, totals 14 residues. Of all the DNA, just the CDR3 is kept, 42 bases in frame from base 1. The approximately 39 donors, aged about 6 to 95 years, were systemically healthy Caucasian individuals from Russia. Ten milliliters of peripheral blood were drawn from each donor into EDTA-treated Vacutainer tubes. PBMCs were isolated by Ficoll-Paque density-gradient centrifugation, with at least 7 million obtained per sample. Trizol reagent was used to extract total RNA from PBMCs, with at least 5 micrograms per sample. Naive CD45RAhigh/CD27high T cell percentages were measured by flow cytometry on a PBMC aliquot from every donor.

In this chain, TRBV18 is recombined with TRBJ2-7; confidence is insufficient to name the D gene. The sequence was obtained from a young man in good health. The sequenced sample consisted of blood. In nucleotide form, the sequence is TGTGCCAGCTCACTCGACATAGACTCCTACAAGCAGTACTTC. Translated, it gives CASSLDIDSYKQYF.